Listed here are 10 T cell receptor beta chains from one sample, sequenced in a study of T-cell reconstitution after alpha-beta-depleted transplantation in children. TCRbeta library preparation incorporated unique molecular identifiers. TCRdb called the PCR reads again in MiXCR, with one record for every CDR3 protein. The table includes fewer than 250,000 distinct CDR3 sequences, roughly 8% detected once. Specimen: PBMCs, mostly from graft donor cells, collected 180 days after TCRalphabeta/CD19-depleted stem cell transplant. The receptors derive from a male patient under 18 who had a stem cell transplant for acute lymphoblastic leukemia, so the T cells may come from the graft donor.

In its sample, this clonotype was seen many times. V and J are TRBV5-1 and TRBJ2-7, with D tentatively TRBD2 (6 bases). Per the germline V gene, CDR1 is SGHRS and CDR2 is YFSETQ. The CDR3 is made up of 15 amino acids. V was clipped by 4 bases and J by 2 bases, with 16 bases between them. The CDR3 sequence: CASSEDASVAYEQYF. CDR3 nucleotide sequence: TGCGCCAGCAGCGAGGACGCTAGCGTGGCCTACGAGCAGTACTTC.

This clonotype turned up a few times. The chain recombines TRBV18 with TRBJ1-1, with D possibly being TRBD1 (5 bases). This CDR3 contains 13 residues. V lost 0 bases, J lost 6 bases, and 8 bases lay in between. CDR1 KGHSH and CDR2 LQKENI come from the germline V gene. This CDR3 is CASSPPPRAEAFF. The CDR3 nucleotides are TGTGCCAGCTCACCACCGCCCAGGGCTGAAGCTTTCTTT.

This clonotype appeared many times. This rearrangement joins TRBV25-1 to TRBJ1-5; TRBD1 might be the D (6 bases). Per the germline V gene, CDR1 is MGHDK and CDR2 is SYGVNS. V was clipped by 6 bases and J by 5 bases, with 26 bases between them. The CDR3 spans 18 residues. The CDR3 DNA follows: TGTGCCAGCAGCGGGGCGGAGGGGACACCCCCCTGGGATCAGCCCCAGCATTTT. Its translation: CASSGAEGTPPWDQPQHF.

This clonotype was observed many times. V usage is TRBV3-1 and J usage is TRBJ2-5; possibly TRBD2 for D (7 bases). The V gene's germline CDR1 is LGHDT and CDR2 YNNKEL (reference sequence). V lost 3 bases to trimming and J lost 2 bases, with 13 bases between them. The CDR3 has 15 amino acids. DNA of the CDR3: TGTGCCAGCAGCCAGTCGGGGGGCCTACAAGAGACCCAGTACTTC. This gives the protein CASSQSGGLQETQYF.

This clonotype appeared many times. The J gene is TRBJ2-5, the V gene TRBV12-3 or TRBV12-4, with 7 nucleotides matching TRBD2. Trimming at V came to 7 bases and at J to 5 bases, leaving 7 bases not matched to a gene. The CDR3 runs to 13 residues. The CDR3 sequence is CASTRRGEETQYF. CDR3 nucleotides: TGTGCCAGCACCCGTCGGGGGGAGGAGACCCAGTACTTC.

This clonotype was seen at least ten times. J is TRBJ2-7 and V is TRBV6-1; D is possibly TRBD1 (6 bases). The CDR3 has 17 residues. CDR1 is MNHNS and CDR2 is SASEGT in the germline V gene. V was cut by 5 bases and J by 2 bases, with 22 bases left in between. The CDR3: CASSLTSQGIEAYEQYF. In nucleotides, the CDR3 is TGTGCCAGCAGTCTCACCTCCCAGGGGATAGAGGCCTACGAGCAGTACTTC.

This clonotype was observed many times. The V call is TRBV7-8, the J call TRBJ2-7; 12 bases match TRBD2. Germline-derived CDR1 and CDR2 are SGHVS and FQNEAQ. The CDR3 extends over 23 amino acids. Trimming removed 3 bases from V and 4 bases from J; junction bases left unmatched: 28. DNA for the CDR3: TGTGCCAGCAGCTTCCCCCTCGGACAGGGGGTACCTAGCGGGAGGGCCTTTCTTTACGAGCAGTACTTC. Translation: CASSFPLGQGVPSGRAFLYEQYF.

This clonotype has at least ten counts. Sequence at one end of the junction differs from germline and may be a read error. The chain combines TRBV12-3 or TRBV12-4 with TRBJ1-2; D unclear. This CDR3 comprises 13 residues. This CDR3 reads CASSLAQYYGYTF. The CDR3 bases are TGTGCCAGCAGTCTAGCCCAATACTATGGCTACACCTTC.

This clonotype showed up many times. The V and J genes are TRBV29-1 and TRBJ2-2, with 7 bases aligning to TRBD2. The junction had 13 bases not matched to a gene; V was cut back by 5 bases and J by 1 base. The CDR3 loop spans 17 amino acids. The germline V gene has CDR1 SQVTM and CDR2 ANQGSEA. The CDR3 loop reads CSVKGGGKMKNTGELFF. The CDR3 nucleotides are TGCAGCGTTAAGGGCGGGGGAAAAATGAAGAACACCGGGGAGCTGTTTTTT.

This clonotype showed up many times. The rearrangement links TRBV27 to TRBJ2-5, with 7 nucleotides matching TRBD2. V dropped 3 bases and J dropped 4; count of bases not matched to a gene: 8. CDR3 length: 15 residues. Germline CDR1 MNHEY, CDR2 SMNVEV (reference sequence). The CDR3 loop is CASSFGGRARETQYF. The DNA of the CDR3 is TGTGCCAGCAGTTTTGGAGGGAGGGCAAGAGAGACCCAGTACTTC.